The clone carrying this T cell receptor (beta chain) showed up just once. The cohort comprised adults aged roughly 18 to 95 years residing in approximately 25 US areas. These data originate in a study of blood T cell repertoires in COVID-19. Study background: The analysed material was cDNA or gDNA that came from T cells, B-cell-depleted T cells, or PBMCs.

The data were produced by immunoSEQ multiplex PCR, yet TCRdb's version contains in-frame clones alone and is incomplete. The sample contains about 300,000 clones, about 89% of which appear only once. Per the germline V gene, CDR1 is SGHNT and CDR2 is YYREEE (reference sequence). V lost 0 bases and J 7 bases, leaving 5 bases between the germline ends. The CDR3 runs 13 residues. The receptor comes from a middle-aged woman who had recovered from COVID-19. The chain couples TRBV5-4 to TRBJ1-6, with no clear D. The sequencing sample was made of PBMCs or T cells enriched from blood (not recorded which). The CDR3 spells CASSLEQNSPLHF. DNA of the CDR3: TGTGCCAGCAGCTTGGAGCAAAATTCACCCCTCCACTTT.